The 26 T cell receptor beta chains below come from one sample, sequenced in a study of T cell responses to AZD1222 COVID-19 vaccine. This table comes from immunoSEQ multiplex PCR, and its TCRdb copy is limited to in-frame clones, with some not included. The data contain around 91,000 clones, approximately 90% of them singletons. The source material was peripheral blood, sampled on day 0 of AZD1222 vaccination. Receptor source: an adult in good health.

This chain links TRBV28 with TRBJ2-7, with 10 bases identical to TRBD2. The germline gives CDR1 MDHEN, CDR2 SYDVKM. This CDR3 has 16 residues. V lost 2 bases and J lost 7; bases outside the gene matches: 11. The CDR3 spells CASSLPRSGRAGEQYF. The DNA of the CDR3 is TGTGCCAGCAGTTTACCTAGGAGCGGGAGGGCCGGGGAGCAGTACTTC.

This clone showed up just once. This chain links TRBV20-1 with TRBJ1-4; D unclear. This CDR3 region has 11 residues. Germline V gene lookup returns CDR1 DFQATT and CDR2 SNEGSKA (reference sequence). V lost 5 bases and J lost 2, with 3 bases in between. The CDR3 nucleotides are TGCAGTGCTTCGACTAATGAAAAACTGTTTTTT. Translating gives CSASTNEKLFF.

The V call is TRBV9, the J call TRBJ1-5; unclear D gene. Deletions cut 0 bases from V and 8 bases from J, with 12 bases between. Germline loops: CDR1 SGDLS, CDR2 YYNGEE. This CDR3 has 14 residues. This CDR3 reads CASSVGGAVEPQHF. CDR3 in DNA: TGTGCCAGCAGCGTAGGAGGAGCGGTAGAGCCCCAGCATTTT.

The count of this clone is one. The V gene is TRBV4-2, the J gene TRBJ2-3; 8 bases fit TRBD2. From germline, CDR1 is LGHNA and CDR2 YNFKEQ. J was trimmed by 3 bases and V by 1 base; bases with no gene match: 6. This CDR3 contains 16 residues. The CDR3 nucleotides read TGTGCCAGCAGCCAAGGTAATAGCGGGATGACAGATACGCAGTATTTT. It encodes CASSQGNSGMTDTQYF.

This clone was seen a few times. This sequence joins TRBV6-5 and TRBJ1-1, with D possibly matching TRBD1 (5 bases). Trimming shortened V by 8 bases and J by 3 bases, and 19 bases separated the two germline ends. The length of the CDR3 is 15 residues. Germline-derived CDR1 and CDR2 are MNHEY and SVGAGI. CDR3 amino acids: CASPNWGVKDTEAFF. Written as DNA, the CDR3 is TGTGCCAGCCCTAACTGGGGGGTTAAGGACACTGAAGCTTTCTTT.

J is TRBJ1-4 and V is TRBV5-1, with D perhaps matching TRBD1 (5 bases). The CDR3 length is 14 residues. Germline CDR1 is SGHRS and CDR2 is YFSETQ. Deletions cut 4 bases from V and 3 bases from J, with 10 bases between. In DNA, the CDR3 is TGCGCCAGCAGCCGACAGAGCCCTAATGAAAAACTGTTTTTT. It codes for CASSRQSPNEKLFF.

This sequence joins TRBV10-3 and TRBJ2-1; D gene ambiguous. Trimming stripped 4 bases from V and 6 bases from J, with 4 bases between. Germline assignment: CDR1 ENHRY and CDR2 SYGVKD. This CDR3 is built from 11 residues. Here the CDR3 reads CAISATNEQFF. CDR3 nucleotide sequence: TGTGCCATCAGTGCCACCAATGAGCAGTTCTTC.

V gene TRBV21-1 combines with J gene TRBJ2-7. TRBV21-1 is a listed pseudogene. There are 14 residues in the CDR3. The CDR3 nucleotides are TGTGCCAGCAGCAACTTGAGGGGCCCCTACGAGCAGTACTTC. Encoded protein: CASSNLRGPYEQYF.

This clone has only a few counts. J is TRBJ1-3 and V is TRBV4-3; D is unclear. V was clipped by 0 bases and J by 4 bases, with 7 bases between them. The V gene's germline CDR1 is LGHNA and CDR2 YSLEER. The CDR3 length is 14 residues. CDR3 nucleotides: TGCGCCAGCAGCCAAGATCCGACCGGAAACACCATATATTTT. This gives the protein CASSQDPTGNTIYF.

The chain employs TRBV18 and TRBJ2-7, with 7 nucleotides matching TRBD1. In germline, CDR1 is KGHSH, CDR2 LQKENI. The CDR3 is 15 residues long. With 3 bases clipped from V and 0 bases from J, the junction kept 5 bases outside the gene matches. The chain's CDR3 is CASSPTGESSYEQYF. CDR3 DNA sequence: TGTGCCAGCTCACCCACAGGGGAAAGCTCCTACGAGCAGTACTTC.

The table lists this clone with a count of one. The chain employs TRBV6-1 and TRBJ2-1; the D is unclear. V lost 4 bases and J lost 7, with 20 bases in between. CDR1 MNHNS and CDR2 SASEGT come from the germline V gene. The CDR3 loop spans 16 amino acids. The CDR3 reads CASSGVFVTRNNEQFF. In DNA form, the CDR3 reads TGTGCCAGCAGTGGGGTCTTTGTGACGAGGAATAATGAGCAGTTCTTC.

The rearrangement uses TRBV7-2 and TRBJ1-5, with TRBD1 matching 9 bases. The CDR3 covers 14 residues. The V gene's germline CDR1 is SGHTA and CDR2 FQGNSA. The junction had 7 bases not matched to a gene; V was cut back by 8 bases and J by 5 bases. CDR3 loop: CASRDRDRDQPQHF. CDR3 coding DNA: TGTGCCAGCCGAGACAGGGACAGGGATCAGCCCCAGCATTTT. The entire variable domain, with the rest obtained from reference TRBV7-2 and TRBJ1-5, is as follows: GAGVSQSPSNKVTEKGKDVELRCDPISGHTALYWYRQSLGQGLEFLIYFQGNSAPDKSGLPSDRFSAERTGGSVSTLTIQRTQQEDSAVYLCASRDRDRDQPQHFGDGTRLSIL.

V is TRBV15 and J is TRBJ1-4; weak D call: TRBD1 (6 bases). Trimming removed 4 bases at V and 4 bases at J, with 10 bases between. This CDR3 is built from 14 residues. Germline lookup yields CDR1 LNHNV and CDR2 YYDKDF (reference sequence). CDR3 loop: CATSIRGGNEKLFF. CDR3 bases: TGTGCCACCAGCATCAGGGGTGGTAATGAAAAACTGTTTTTT.

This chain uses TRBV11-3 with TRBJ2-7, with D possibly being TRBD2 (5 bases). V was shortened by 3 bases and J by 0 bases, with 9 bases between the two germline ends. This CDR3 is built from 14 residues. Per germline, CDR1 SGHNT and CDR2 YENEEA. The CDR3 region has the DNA TGTGCCAGCAGCTTGGCCCGGGGCTCCTACGAGCAGTACTTC. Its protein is CASSLARGSYEQYF.

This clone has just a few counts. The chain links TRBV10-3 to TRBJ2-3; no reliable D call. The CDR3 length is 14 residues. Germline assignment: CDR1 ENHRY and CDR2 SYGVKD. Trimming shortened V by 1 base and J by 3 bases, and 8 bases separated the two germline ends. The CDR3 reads CAISELQRTDTQYF. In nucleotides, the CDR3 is TGTGCCATCAGTGAGTTACAGAGGACAGATACGCAGTATTTT.

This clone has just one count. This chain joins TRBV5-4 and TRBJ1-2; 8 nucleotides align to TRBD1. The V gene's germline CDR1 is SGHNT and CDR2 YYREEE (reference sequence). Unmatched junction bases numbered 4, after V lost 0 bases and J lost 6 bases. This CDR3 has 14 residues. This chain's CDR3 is CASSLGRGQDGYTF. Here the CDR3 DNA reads TGTGCCAGCAGCTTGGGCAGGGGGCAGGATGGCTACACCTTC.

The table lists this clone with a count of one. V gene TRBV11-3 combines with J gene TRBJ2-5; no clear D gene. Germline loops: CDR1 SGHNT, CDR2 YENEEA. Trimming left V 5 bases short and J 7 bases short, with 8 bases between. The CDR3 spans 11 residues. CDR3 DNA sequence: TGTGCCAGCAGCCAAGGTGGGACCCAGTACTTC. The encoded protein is CASSQGGTQYF.

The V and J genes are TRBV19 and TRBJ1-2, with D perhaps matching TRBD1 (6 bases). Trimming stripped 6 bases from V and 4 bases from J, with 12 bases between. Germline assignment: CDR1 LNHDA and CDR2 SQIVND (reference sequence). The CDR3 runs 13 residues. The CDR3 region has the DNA TGTGCCAGTAGCCAAACAGGGCTCTATGGCTACACCTTC. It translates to CASSQTGLYGYTF.

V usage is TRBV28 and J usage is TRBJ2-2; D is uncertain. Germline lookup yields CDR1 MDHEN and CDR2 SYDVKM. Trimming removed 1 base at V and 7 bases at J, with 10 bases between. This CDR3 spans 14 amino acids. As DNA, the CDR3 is TGTGCCAGCAGTTTATCCCTTGAGTTCGGGGAGCTGTTTTTT. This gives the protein CASSLSLEFGELFF.

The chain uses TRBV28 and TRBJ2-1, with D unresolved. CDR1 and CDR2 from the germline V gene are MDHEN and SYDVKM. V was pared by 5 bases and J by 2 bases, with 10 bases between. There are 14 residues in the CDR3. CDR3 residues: CASSQVGTYNEQFF. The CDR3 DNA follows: TGTGCCAGCAGTCAAGTAGGGACCTACAATGAGCAGTTCTTC. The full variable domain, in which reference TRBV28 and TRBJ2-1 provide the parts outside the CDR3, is DVKVTQSSRYLVKRTGEKVFLECVQDMDHENMFWYRQDPGLGLRLIYFSYDVKMKEKGDIPEGYSVSREKKERFSLILESASTNQTSMYLCASSQVGTYNEQFFGPGTRLTVL.

The CDR3 sequence: CASSSHGITYEQYF. In nucleotides, the CDR3 is TGTGCCAGCAGCTCCCACGGTATTACCTACGAGCAGTACTTC. The chain carries TRBV7-2 and TRBJ2-7, with D hard to call. In germline, CDR1 is SGHTA, CDR2 FQGNSA. Trimming cost V 4 bases and J 2 bases, with 12 bases left between them. The CDR3 has 14 amino acids.

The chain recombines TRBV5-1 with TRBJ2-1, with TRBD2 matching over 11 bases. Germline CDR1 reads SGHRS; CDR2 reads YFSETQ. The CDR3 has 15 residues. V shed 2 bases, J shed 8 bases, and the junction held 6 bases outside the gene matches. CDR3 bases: TGCGCCAGCAGCTTTACTAGCGGGAGTCTCCATGAGCAGTTCTTC. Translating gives CASSFTSGSLHEQFF.

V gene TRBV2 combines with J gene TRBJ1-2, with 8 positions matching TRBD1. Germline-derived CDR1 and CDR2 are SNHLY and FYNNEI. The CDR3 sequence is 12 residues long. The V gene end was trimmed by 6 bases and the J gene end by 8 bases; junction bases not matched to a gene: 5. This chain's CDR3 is CASSATGVGYTF. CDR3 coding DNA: TGTGCCAGCAGCGCGACAGGGGTCGGCTACACCTTC.

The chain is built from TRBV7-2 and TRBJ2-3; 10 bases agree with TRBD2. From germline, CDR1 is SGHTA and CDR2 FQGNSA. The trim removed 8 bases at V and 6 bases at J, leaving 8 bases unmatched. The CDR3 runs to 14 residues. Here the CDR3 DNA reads TGTGCCAGCGGATTAGCGGGAGGTTTGGATACGCAGTATTTT. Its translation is CASGLAGGLDTQYF. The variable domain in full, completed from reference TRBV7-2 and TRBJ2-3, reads GAGVSQSPSNKVTEKGKDVELRCDPISGHTALYWYRQSLGQGLEFLIYFQGNSAPDKSGLPSDRFSAERTGGSVSTLTIQRTQQEDSAVYLCASGLAGGLDTQYFGPGTRLTVL.

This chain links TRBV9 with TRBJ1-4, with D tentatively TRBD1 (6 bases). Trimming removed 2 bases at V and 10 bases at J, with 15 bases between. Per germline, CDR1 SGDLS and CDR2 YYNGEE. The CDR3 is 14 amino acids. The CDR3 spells CASSVGHPGGKLFF. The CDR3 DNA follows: TGTGCCAGCAGCGTGGGACACCCTGGTGGAAAACTGTTTTTT.

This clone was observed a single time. CDR3 sequence (DNA): TGTGCCAGCAGTCGAGACCGGGGGGAAACGCAGTATTTT. It is translated as CASSRDRGETQYF. The chain joins TRBV28 to TRBJ2-3, with 7 bases matching TRBD2. In germline, CDR1 is MDHEN, CDR2 SYDVKM. J gave up 9 bases and V 5 bases, and 8 bases lay outside the gene matches. This CDR3 has 13 residues. Together with reference TRBV28 and TRBJ2-3, the CDR3 gives the full variable domain: DVKVTQSSRYLVKRTGEKVFLECVQDMDHENMFWYRQDPGLGLRLIYFSYDVKMKEKGDIPEGYSVSREKKERFSLILESASTNQTSMYLCASSRDRGETQYFGPGTRLTVL.